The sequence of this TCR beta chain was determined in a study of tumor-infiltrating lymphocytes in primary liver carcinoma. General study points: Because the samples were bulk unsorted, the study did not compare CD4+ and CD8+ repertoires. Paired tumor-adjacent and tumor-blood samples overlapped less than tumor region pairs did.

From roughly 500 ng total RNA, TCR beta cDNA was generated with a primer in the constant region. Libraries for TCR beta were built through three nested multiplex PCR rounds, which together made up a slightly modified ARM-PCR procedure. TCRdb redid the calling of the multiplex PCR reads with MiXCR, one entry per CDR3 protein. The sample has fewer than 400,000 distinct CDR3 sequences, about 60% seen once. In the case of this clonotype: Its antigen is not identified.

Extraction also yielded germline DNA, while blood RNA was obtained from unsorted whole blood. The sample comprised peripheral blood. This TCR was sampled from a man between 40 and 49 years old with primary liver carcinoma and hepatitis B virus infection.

This CDR3 reads CASSPSSGGTDTQYF. CDR3 DNA: TGTGCCAGCAGTCCCTCTAGCGGGGGCACAGATACGCAGTATTTT. The chain employs TRBV5-4 and TRBJ2-3; 9 bases agree with TRBD2. The trim removed 5 bases at V and 1 base at J, leaving 5 bases unmatched. CDR3 length: 15 amino acids. Looked up from germline, CDR1 is SGHNT and CDR2 is YYREEE (reference sequence).